Below are 31 T cell receptor beta chains sequenced from a single sample in a study of control samples from healthy donors and cancer patients. This table comes from immunoSEQ multiplex PCR, and its TCRdb copy is limited to in-frame clones, with some not included. The table shows approximately 100,000 clones, with roughly four fifths occurring only once. The source material was blood. These receptors all stem from a man in his 60s in good health.

A few counts support this clone. The rearrangement uses TRBV4-1 and TRBJ2-3, with 7 bases lining up with TRBD1. Germline V gene data show CDR1 as MGHRA and CDR2 as YSYEKL. This CDR3 is built from 15 residues. V trimming: 3 bases; J trimming: 0 bases; junction bases outside the gene matches: 3. The CDR3 protein is CASSQRTGSTDTQYF. Here the CDR3 DNA reads TGCGCCAGCAGCCAGCGGACAGGTAGCACAGATACGCAGTATTTT.

This clone appeared a single time. The chain carries TRBV6-6 and TRBJ2-1, with 13 positions matching TRBD2. The CDR3 is 16 amino acids. V was pared by 7 bases and J by 6 bases, with 9 bases of the junction left unmatched. Germline CDR1 is MNHNY and CDR2 is SVGAGI (reference sequence). The DNA for the CDR3 is TGTGCCAGCATCCCCACTAGCGGGAGGGCCCTCAATGAGCAGTTCTTC. Its translation: CASIPTSGRALNEQFF.

The rearrangement joins TRBV27 to TRBJ2-2, with 9 bases matching TRBD2. The CDR3 spans 19 residues. CDR1 MNHEY and CDR2 SMNVEV come from the germline V gene (reference sequence). V lost 2 bases, J lost 0 bases, and 10 bases stayed unmatched. As DNA, the CDR3 is TGTGCCAGCAGTTTACCGCTAGCGGGACGACAACCGAACACCGGGGAGCTGTTTTTT. Translation: CASSLPLAGRQPNTGELFF.

The gene calls are TRBV28 and TRBJ1-1; 7 bases match TRBD1. This CDR3 region has 17 residues. Germline CDR1 reads MDHEN; CDR2 reads SYDVKM. V trimming: 5 bases; J trimming: 1 base; junction bases outside the gene matches: 13. The CDR3 DNA reads as TGTGCCAGCAGTCCATCCTACGGGACAGCAGGGAACACTGAAGCTTTCTTT. Translating it yields CASSPSYGTAGNTEAFF.

The V gene is TRBV27, the J gene TRBJ2-1; D might be TRBD1 (5 bases). CDR1 and CDR2 from the germline V gene are MNHEY and SMNVEV (reference sequence). Trimming shortened V by 4 bases and J by 0 bases, and 10 bases separated the two germline ends. The CDR3 runs to 15 residues. The CDR3 DNA reads as TGTGCCAGCAGTTCCCCAGGGTTCTCCTACAATGAGCAGTTCTTC. It encodes CASSSPGFSYNEQFF.

The chain joins TRBV2 to TRBJ1-1; no firm D call. V lost 7 bases, J lost 11 bases, and 14 bases lay in between. The CDR3 length is 11 residues. The germline CDR1 and CDR2 sequences are SNHLY and FYNNEI. The chain's CDR3 is CASKRELGAFF. The DNA of the CDR3 is TGTGCCAGCAAGAGGGAGCTGGGGGCTTTCTTT.

This clone was detected only once. V and J are TRBV28 and TRBJ2-3; 7 bases match TRBD2. The V and J ends lost 5 bases and 5 bases, in that order; junction bases with no gene match: 4. Germline values: CDR1 MDHEN, CDR2 SYDVKM. The CDR3 is made up of 13 amino acids. The CDR3 region has the DNA TGTGCCAGCAGTGTCTCGGGGGGAGATACGCAGTATTTT. It translates to CASSVSGGDTQYF.

The chain carries TRBV19 and TRBJ1-5; D is possibly TRBD1 (5 bases). Trimming took 9 bases from V and 6 from J, leaving 21 bases between them. The length of the CDR3 is 15 residues. The germline V gene encodes CDR1 LNHDA and CDR2 SQIVND (reference sequence). The CDR3 sequence: CASRDNGGSAQPQHF. CDR3 coding DNA: TGTGCCAGCCGAGACAATGGGGGGTCGGCTCAGCCCCAGCATTTT.

This clone was seen once. This chain links TRBV5-5 with TRBJ1-1; possible D gene TRBD1, 5 bases. Germline V gene sequence: CDR1 SGHKS, CDR2 YYEKEE (reference sequence). This CDR3 has 14 amino acids. Trimming removed 5 bases at V and 0 bases at J, with 11 bases between. Written as DNA, the CDR3 is TGTGCCAGCAGACCGGGGGGGATGAACACTGAAGCTTTCTTT. Encoded protein: CASRPGGMNTEAFF.

This chain links TRBV14 with TRBJ2-3; 9 nucleotides agree with TRBD2. Germline V gene sequence: CDR1 SGHDN, CDR2 FVKESK. After removal of 2 bases from V and 6 bases from J, the junction contained 9 bases not matched to a gene. The CDR3 is 16 residues long. The CDR3 spells CASSQLASGIGDTQYF. As DNA, the CDR3 is TGTGCCAGCAGCCAATTGGCTAGCGGGATTGGGGATACGCAGTATTTT.

The genes are TRBV10-3 and TRBJ2-3, with D perhaps matching TRBD1 (6 bases). V was pared by 6 bases and J by 4 bases, with 14 bases between. The CDR3 loop spans 14 amino acids. Germline loops: CDR1 ENHRY, CDR2 SYGVKD. The CDR3 protein is CAIRDRSQADTQYF. In DNA form, the CDR3 reads TGTGCCATCAGGGACAGATCCCAGGCAGATACGCAGTATTTT.

The chain employs TRBV6-6 and TRBJ2-3, with TRBD2 as a possible D gene (5 bases). This CDR3 is built from 16 residues. Germline-derived CDR1 and CDR2 are MNHNY and SVGAGI (reference sequence). Trimming took 7 bases from V and 2 from J, leaving 19 bases between them. CDR3 coding DNA: TGTGCCAGCACCCACCCCCTACGGGGAATCACAGATACGCAGTATTTT. Translation: CASTHPLRGITDTQYF.

The chain couples TRBV10-3 to TRBJ1-1, with 7 bases matching TRBD1. CDR1 ENHRY and CDR2 SYGVKD come from the germline V gene. This CDR3 has 13 amino acids. Unmatched junction bases numbered 6, after V lost 7 bases and J lost 4 bases. The CDR3 region has the DNA TGTGCCATCAAAGACAGGGTGGGCACTGAAGCTTTCTTT. Its translation: CAIKDRVGTEAFF.

This clone was seen once. The rearrangement uses TRBV5-8 and TRBJ2-2, with 7 bases lining up with TRBD1. In germline, CDR1 is SGHTS, CDR2 YDEGEE. CDR3 length: 15 amino acids. V lost 5 bases, J lost 7 bases, and 11 bases stayed unmatched. The CDR3 region is CASSPGQVINGELFF. The CDR3 region has the DNA TGTGCCAGCAGTCCTGGACAGGTCATAAACGGGGAGCTGTTTTTT. The entire variable domain, with the rest obtained from reference TRBV5-8 and TRBJ2-2, is as follows: EAGVTQSPTHLIKTRGQQATLRCSPISGHTSVYWYQQALGLGLQFLLWYDEGEERNRGNFPPRFSGRQFPNYSSELNVNALELEDSALYLCASSPGQVINGELFFGEGSRLTVL.

This clone showed up just once. The conserved closing phenylalanine or tryptophan is absent in this CDR3, likely reflecting a read error. No DNA is shown, since the ends of the CDR3 on it are uncertain; the CDR3 is the one TCRdb lists. The chain links TRBV28 to TRBJ1-2. Germline values: CDR1 MDHEN, CDR2 SYDVKM. The CDR3 sequence runs 14 residues, both termini included. This CDR3 reads CASSLDYGGAQDLS.

This clone was recorded once. This chain links TRBV19 with TRBJ1-5; TRBD1 aligns across 11 bases. The trim removed 1 base at V and 7 bases at J, leaving 9 bases unmatched. The CDR3 runs 17 residues. Germline CDR1 is LNHDA and CDR2 is SQIVND (reference sequence). CDR3 loop: CASSIAVGQGGRQPQHF. CDR3 DNA: TGTGCCAGTAGTATAGCTGTGGGACAGGGGGGTAGGCAGCCCCAGCATTTT.

The CDR3 loop is CASSVNLDTEAFF. The CDR3 DNA is TGTGCCAGCAGTGTCAATCTGGACACTGAAGCTTTCTTT. The chain links TRBV6-6 to TRBJ1-1; the D is unclear. Trimming shortened V by 5 bases and J by 3 bases, and 10 bases separated the two germline ends. This CDR3 is built from 13 residues. Germline-derived CDR1 and CDR2 are MNHNY and SVGAGI (reference sequence).

This chain uses TRBV30 with TRBJ2-7; 8 positions match TRBD2. The germline CDR1 and CDR2 sequences are GTSNPN and SVGIG (reference sequence). V gave up 2 bases and J gave up 6 bases; unmatched junction bases: 3. The CDR3 is 12 residues long. CDR3 DNA: TGTGCCTGGAGTCGGCTAGCGGGCGAGCAGTACTTC. Translated, it gives CAWSRLAGEQYF.

V usage is TRBV6-1 and J usage is TRBJ2-7; D may be TRBD1 or TRBD2 (5 bases each). Germline V gene data show CDR1 as MNHNS and CDR2 as SASEGT. Between the trimmed V and J ends, which lost 8 bases and 3 bases, there was a span of 17 bases. The CDR3 is made up of 14 amino acids. The CDR3 reads CASGARDPDYEQYF. CDR3 DNA sequence: TGTGCCAGCGGGGCCCGGGACCCCGACTACGAGCAGTACTTC.

This sequence joins TRBV19 and TRBJ2-2; the D is unclear. Germline loops: CDR1 LNHDA, CDR2 SQIVND (reference sequence). V lost 3 bases and J lost 2, with 10 bases in between. This CDR3 region has 15 residues. The chain's CDR3 is CASSIQSQNTGELFF. CDR3 in DNA: TGTGCCAGTAGTATCCAGTCCCAAAACACCGGGGAGCTGTTTTTT.

This clone was found once. The chain is built from TRBV29-1 and TRBJ1-2, with 9 bases identical to TRBD1. The CDR3 is 12 residues long. Germline-derived CDR1 and CDR2 are SQVTM and ANQGSEA. V dropped 6 bases and J dropped 6; count of bases not matched to a gene: 5. The chain's CDR3 is CSVDRGGNGYTF. DNA for the CDR3: TGCAGCGTCGACAGGGGGGGAAATGGCTACACCTTC.

The CDR3 reads CASSVGGEGPQHF. The DNA for the CDR3 is TGTGCCAGCAGCGTAGGGGGCGAGGGGCCCCAGCATTTT. The rearrangement joins TRBV9 to TRBJ1-5, with D possibly TRBD1 on 5 matching bases. V was pared by 0 bases and J by 9 bases, with 10 bases between. The CDR3 loop spans 13 amino acids. The germline gives CDR1 SGDLS, CDR2 YYNGEE. The complete variable domain, with remaining parts taken from reference TRBV9 and TRBJ1-5, reads DSGVTQTPKHLITATGQRVTLRCSPRSGDLSVYWYQQSLDQGLQFLIQYYNGEERAKGNILERFSAQQFPDLHSELNLSSLELGDSALYFCASSVGGEGPQHFGDGTRLSIL.

About this clone: A much larger clone lies one base from this, so it may be a read error. V is TRBV6-4 and J is TRBJ2-3; 10 bases are shared with TRBD1. The CDR3 is 14 amino acids. CDR1 and CDR2 from the germline V gene are MRHNA and SNTAGT. Unmatched junction bases numbered 0, after V lost 2 bases and J lost 4 bases. Here the CDR3 DNA reads TGTGCCAGCAGTGACGGACAGGGGGCAGATACGCAGTATTTT. The encoded protein is CASSDGQGADTQYF.

This clone has just one count. V usage is TRBV24-1 and J usage is TRBJ2-5; D remains ambiguous. The length of the CDR3 is 15 residues. The V and J ends lost 1 base and 5 bases respectively, with 13 bases between them. From germline, CDR1 is KGHDR and CDR2 SFDVKD. CDR3 region: CATSDFVGRVETQYF. DNA of the CDR3: TGTGCCACCAGTGATTTTGTTGGTCGTGTGGAGACCCAGTACTTC.

The gene calls are TRBV6-1 and TRBJ1-1, with no clear D. Germline V lookup: CDR1 MNHNS, CDR2 SASEGT. V was pared by 2 bases and J by 11 bases, with 12 bases between. This CDR3 contains 12 residues. CDR3 region: CASSEILRPAFF. DNA of the CDR3: TGTGCCAGCAGTGAAATCCTCCGGCCCGCTTTCTTT.

The chain employs TRBV9 and TRBJ2-3; D may be TRBD2 (5 bases). The CDR3 extends over 16 amino acids. Trimming removed 3 bases at V and 0 bases at J, with 14 bases between. Looked up from germline, CDR1 is SGDLS and CDR2 is YYNGEE. The CDR3 loop is CASSASSGSSTDTQYF. CDR3 bases: TGTGCCAGCAGCGCTAGCAGCGGATCTAGCACAGATACGCAGTATTTT.

V and J are TRBV13 and TRBJ1-4, with 8 bases lining up with TRBD1. The junction had 6 bases not matched to a gene; V was cut back by 5 bases and J by 4 bases. This CDR3 is built from 15 residues. Looked up from germline, CDR1 is PRHDT and CDR2 is FYEKMQ (reference sequence). The CDR3 bases are TGTGCCAGCAGCCAGAAAACAGGGGGTAATGAAAAACTGTTTTTT. This gives the protein CASSQKTGGNEKLFF.

The chain employs TRBV5-1 and TRBJ1-2; a weak D match, TRBD1 (5 bases). Per germline, CDR1 SGHRS and CDR2 YFSETQ. Between the trimmed V and J ends, which lost 1 base and 8 bases, there was a span of 9 bases. This CDR3 region has 12 residues. Here the CDR3 DNA reads TGCGCCAGCAGCTTGCCGGGGCTAGGCTACACCTTC. It is translated as CASSLPGLGYTF.

The chain has TRBV9 and TRBJ2-3; 8 bases align to TRBD1. The CDR3 covers 16 residues. V gave up 0 bases and J gave up 3 bases; unmatched junction bases: 6. The V gene's germline CDR1 is SGDLS and CDR2 YYNGEE. The chain's CDR3 is CASSVGATGVTDTQYF. The CDR3 DNA is TGTGCCAGCAGCGTAGGAGCGACAGGGGTAACAGATACGCAGTATTTT.

This sequence joins TRBV10-1 and TRBJ1-1; D is ambiguous. Germline loops: CDR1 WNHNN, CDR2 SYGVQD (reference sequence). The CDR3 is made up of 14 amino acids. V lost 0 bases and J lost 1, with 6 bases in between. The CDR3 spells CASSESITNTEAFF. Here the CDR3 DNA reads TGCGCCAGCAGTGAGTCGATCACGAACACTGAAGCTTTCTTT.

This clone was recorded only once. The rearrangement uses TRBV14 and TRBJ1-1; no reliable D call. Germline lookup yields CDR1 SGHDN and CDR2 FVKESK. This CDR3 spans 17 amino acids. Trimming removed 0 bases at V and 8 bases at J, with 22 bases between. The CDR3 loop is CASSQDWVPNPSGEAFF. The CDR3 DNA sequence: TGTGCCAGCAGCCAAGATTGGGTTCCCAATCCGTCGGGGGAAGCTTTCTTT.